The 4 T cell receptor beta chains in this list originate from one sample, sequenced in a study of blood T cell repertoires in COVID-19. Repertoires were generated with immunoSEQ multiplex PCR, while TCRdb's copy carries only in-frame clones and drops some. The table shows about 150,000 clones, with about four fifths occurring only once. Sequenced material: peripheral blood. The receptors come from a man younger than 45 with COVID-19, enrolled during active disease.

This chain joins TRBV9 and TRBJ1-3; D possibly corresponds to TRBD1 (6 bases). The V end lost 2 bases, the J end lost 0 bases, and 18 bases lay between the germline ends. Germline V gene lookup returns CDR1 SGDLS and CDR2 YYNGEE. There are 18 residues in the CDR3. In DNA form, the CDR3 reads TGTGCCAGCAGCGTCGGTTCGGGGGGGCATAGCTCTGGAAACACCATATATTTT. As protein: CASSVGSGGHSSGNTIYF. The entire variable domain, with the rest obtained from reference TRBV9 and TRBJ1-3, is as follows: DSGVTQTPKHLITATGQRVTLRCSPRSGDLSVYWYQQSLDQGLQFLIQYYNGEERAKGNILERFSAQQFPDLHSELNLSSLELGDSALYFCASSVGSGGHSSGNTIYFGEGSWLTVV.

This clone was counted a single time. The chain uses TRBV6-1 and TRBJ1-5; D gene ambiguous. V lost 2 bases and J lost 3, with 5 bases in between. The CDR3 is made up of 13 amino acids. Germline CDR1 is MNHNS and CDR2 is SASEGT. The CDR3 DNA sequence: TGTGCCAGCAGTGAACAGGTCAATCAGCCCCAGCATTTT. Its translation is CASSEQVNQPQHF.

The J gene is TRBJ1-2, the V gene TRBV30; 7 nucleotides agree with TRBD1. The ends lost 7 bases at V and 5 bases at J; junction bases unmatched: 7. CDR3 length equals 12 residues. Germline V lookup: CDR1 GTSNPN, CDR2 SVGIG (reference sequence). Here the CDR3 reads CALQGGGYGYTF. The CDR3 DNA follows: TGTGCCTTACAAGGGGGCGGGTATGGCTACACCTTC. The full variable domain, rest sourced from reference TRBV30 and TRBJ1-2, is SQTIHQWPATLVQPVGSPLSLECTVEGTSNPNLYWYRQAAGRGLQLLFYSVGIGQISSEVPQNLSASRPQDRQFILSSKKLLLSDSGFYLCALQGGGYGYTFGSGTRLTVV.

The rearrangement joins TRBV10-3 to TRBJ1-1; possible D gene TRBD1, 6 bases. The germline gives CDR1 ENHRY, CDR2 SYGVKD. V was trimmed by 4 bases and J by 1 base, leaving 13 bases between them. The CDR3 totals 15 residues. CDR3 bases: TGTGCCATCAGTGGAGCGAGCAGGGGGAACACTGAAGCTTTCTTT. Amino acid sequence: CAISGASRGNTEAFF.